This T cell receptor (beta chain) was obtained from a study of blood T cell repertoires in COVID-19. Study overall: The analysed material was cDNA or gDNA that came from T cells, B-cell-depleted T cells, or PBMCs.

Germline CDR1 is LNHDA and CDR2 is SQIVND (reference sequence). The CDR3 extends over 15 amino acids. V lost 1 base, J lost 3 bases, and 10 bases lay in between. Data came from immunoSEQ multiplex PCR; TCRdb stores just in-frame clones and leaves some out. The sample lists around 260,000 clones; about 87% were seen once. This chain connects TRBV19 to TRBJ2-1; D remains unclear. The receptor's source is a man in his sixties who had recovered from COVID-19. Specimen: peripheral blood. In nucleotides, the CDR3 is TGTGCCAGTAGTATAGCGGTGATCGACTACAATGAGCAGTTCTTC. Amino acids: CASSIAVIDYNEQFF.